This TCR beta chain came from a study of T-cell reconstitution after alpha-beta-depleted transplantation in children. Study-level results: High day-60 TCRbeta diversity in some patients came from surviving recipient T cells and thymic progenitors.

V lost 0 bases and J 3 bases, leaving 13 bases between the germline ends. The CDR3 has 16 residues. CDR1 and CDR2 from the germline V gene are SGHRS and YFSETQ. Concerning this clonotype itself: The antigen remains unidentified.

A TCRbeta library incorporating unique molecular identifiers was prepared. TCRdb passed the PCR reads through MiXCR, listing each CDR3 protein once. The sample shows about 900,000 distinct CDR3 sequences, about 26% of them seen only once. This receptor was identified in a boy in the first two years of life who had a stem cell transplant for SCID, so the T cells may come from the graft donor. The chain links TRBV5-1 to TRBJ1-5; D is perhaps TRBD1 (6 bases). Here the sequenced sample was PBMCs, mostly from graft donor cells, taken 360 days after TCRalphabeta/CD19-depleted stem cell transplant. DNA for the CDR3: TGCGCCAGCAGCTTGGTTCCAGGGGACATCAATCAGCCCCAGCATTTT. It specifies CASSLVPGDINQPQHF.